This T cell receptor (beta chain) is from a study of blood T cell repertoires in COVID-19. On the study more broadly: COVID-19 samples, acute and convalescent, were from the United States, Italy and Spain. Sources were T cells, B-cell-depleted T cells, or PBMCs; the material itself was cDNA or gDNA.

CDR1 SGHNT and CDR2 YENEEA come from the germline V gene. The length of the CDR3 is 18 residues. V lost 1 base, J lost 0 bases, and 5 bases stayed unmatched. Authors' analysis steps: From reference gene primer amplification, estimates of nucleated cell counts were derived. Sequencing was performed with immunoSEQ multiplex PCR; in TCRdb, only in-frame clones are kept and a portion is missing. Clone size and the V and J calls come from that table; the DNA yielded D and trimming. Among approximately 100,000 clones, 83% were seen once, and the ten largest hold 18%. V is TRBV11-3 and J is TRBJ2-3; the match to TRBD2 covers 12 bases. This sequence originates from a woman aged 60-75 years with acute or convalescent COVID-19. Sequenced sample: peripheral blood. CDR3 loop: CASSLGLAGGASTDTQYF. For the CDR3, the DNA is TGTGCCAGCAGCTTAGGGCTAGCGGGGGGGGCGAGCACAGATACGCAGTATTTT.